Listed below are T cell receptor beta chains from one sample, sequenced in a study of T-cell memory formation after mild COVID-19. TCRdb itself ran the 5' RACE reads through MiXCR, one entry per CDR3 protein. This sample has 200,000 to 300,000 distinct CDR3 sequences, with 15% to 17% found just once. Specimen: PBMCs or a T cell subset sorted from them (not recorded which). These receptors were taken from an adult woman who had mild COVID-19 (a few samples of this study predate the infection). Cell type and time point are not known. CDR3s leave out the opening cysteine and the closing phenylalanine or tryptophan. The order of the fields is V gene, CDR3 protein.

>TRBV24-1
ATSESGQGRDNEQF
>TRBV29-1
SALGRGGNLYGYT
>TRBV20-1
SHARLAGRYEQY
>TRBV4-2
ASSQALAGGLFTDTQY
>TRBV5-4
ASSFPGLMGEQF
>TRBV7-9
ASSSFSRGRRNYGYT
>TRBV20-1
SALGGPNTEAF
>TRBV20-1
SARVRNNSPLH
>TRBV6-2/TRBV6-3
ASTTRRSGAGGYT
>TRBV20-1
SVLRGSSGYT
>TRBV7-9
ASSSFMGTYNEQF
>TRBV6-1
ASSHRGRGQPQH
>TRBV15
ATSSGDRAYEQY
>TRBV2
ASTGFPRNEQY
>TRBV6-5
ASSSQDYGYT
>TRBV24-1
ATSEGRGGFYEQY
>TRBV7-7
GSSQTGGRLETQY
>TRBV6-2/TRBV6-3
ASSPTGRRTYEQY
>TRBV15
ATSRDSGAYEQY
>TRBV6-1
ASSPGLAGGNEQF
>TRBV4-2
ASSPTPGLAPGELF
>TRBV9
ASSARDSGYT
>TRBV5-4
ASSQTPSTDTQY
>TRBV5-1
ASSPGQDFRGV
>TRBV7-2
ASSLGWGGLAREQY
>TRBV20-1
SARDRLRQGVGLF
>TRBV7-9
ASSQTGVYEQY
>TRBV29-1
SVEGASSSYEQY
>TRBV5-1
ASSLWTSGSANEQF
>TRBV10-2
ASSEGGSRGYGYT
>TRBV5-1
ASSLGGSGTDTQY
>TRBV20-1
SAITGSNYGYT
>TRBV27
ASSIRDRGSSEQY
>TRBV18
ASPSGTGDTEAF
>TRBV11-2
ASSLAGRVNEQF
>TRBV5-1
ASSSTPYTGELF
>TRBV24-1
ATGGRANAQSGTDTQY
>TRBV11-2
ASSAGSTKNIQY
>TRBV19
ARTNRVKNIQY
>TRBV6-5
ASSYSPSTDTQY
>TRBV5-4
ASNPGREPDEQY
>TRBV7-9
ASSYGAGEAGSSYEQY
>TRBV7-2
ASSPGTPGELF
>TRBV7-2
ASSAGDEQY
>TRBV7-9
ASSFFDAGELF
>TRBV5-1
ASSLAGTARSGANVLT
>TRBV7-7
ASSLTSGINEQF
>TRBV30
AWGDFGPRSGTQY
>TRBV10-3
AISGDESNQPQH
>TRBV24-1
ATSARPRYNEQF
>TRBV20-1
SAQSGVNQPQH
>TRBV4-3
ASSQARRQYAEAF
>TRBV7-2
ASSLAGREGTQY
>TRBV12-3/TRBV12-4
ASSLGGESSPLH
>TRBV20-1
SARATGEAF